A selection of T cell receptor beta chains follows, all from one sample in a study of graft-versus-host responses after intestinal transplantation. The antigens for these receptors are not known. Profiled with immunoSEQ multiplex PCR; TCRdb holds only in-frame clones, not every one. There are roughly 120,000 clones in the sample; 90% occur only once, and roughly 0.17% lies in the top ten. Source: unstimulated CD4+ T cells sorted from spleen or lymph node cells, taken before intestinal transplant. The origin of the receptors is a human donor who received an intestinal transplant. Each CDR3 is given with its conserved first and last residue. The order of the fields is V gene, D gene, clone size, J gene, CDR3 length, CDR3 protein, CDR3 DNA. A D gene is named only where the DNA matches it firmly. Only part of the rows carry a size: once, few, many, or a class if the clone is expanded.

V: TRBV6-1; D: NA; size: NA; J: TRBJ2-1; length: 13; CDR3: CASRRVQLNEQFF; DNA: TGTGCCAGCCGGAGGGTGCAATTGAATGAGCAGTTCTTC
V: TRBV29-1; D: NA; size: NA; J: TRBJ2-7; length: 13; CDR3: CSVEEQKGLEQYF; DNA: TGCAGCGTTGAAGAACAAAAGGGGCTCGAGCAGTACTTC
V: TRBV30; D: TRBD2; size: NA; J: TRBJ2-5; length: 12; CDR3: CAWSGGQETQYF; DNA: TGTGCCTGGAGCGGGGGGCAAGAGACCCAGTACTTC
V: TRBV20-1; D: NA; size: NA; J: TRBJ1-1; length: 11; CDR3: CSGGVSTEAFF; DNA: TGCAGTGGGGGGGTGAGCACTGAAGCTTTCTTT
V: TRBV19; D: TRBD2; size: NA; J: TRBJ2-3; length: 15; CDR3: CASSVRLANTDTQYF; DNA: TGTGCCAGTAGTGTGCGACTAGCCAACACAGATACGCAGTATTTT
V: TRBV5-4; D: TRBD2; size: NA; J: TRBJ2-5; length: 18; CDR3: CASSSFPQERGDEETQYF; DNA: TGTGCCAGCAGCTCCTTTCCCCAAGAGCGGGGGGACGAAGAGACCCAGTACTTC
V: TRBV2; D: NA; size: NA; J: TRBJ1-6; length: 13; CDR3: CASSPEGDSPLHF; DNA: TGTGCCAGCAGCCCCGAGGGGGATTCACCCCTCCACTTT
V: TRBV5-1; D: TRBD2; size: NA; J: TRBJ2-3; length: 15; CDR3: CASSFLAGGTDTQYF; DNA: TGCGCCAGCAGCTTCCTAGCGGGAGGGACAGATACGCAGTATTTT
V: TRBV4-2; D: TRBD2; size: NA; J: TRBJ2-5; length: 18; CDR3: CASSQSSGGGRAQETQYF; DNA: TGTGCCAGCAGCCAATCAAGCGGGGGCGGCAGGGCCCAAGAGACCCAGTACTTC
V: TRBV2; D: TRBD2; size: NA; J: TRBJ2-5; length: 15; CDR3: CASQLAGGLVETQYF; DNA: TGTGCCAGCCAACTAGCGGGGGGACTGGTTGAGACCCAGTACTTC
V: TRBV11-3; D: NA; size: NA; J: TRBJ1-6; length: 15; CDR3: CASSLGGDVNSPLHF; DNA: TGTGCCAGCAGCTTAGGGGGGGATGTGAATTCACCCCTCCACTTT
V: TRBV2; D: NA; size: NA; J: TRBJ1-5; length: 15; CDR3: CASSGIQGVSQPQHF; DNA: TGTGCCAGCAGTGGGATCCAGGGTGTGAGTCAGCCCCAGCATTTT
V: TRBV18; D: NA; size: NA; J: TRBJ2-1; length: 16; CDR3: CASSPLTGTSYNEQFF; DNA: TGTGCCAGCTCACCACTGACCGGGACTTCCTACAATGAGCAGTTCTTC
V: TRBV28; D: TRBD1; size: NA; J: TRBJ2-1; length: 15; CDR3: CASSWTGGSYNEQFF; DNA: TGTGCCAGCAGTTGGACAGGGGGATCGTACAATGAGCAGTTCTTC
V: TRBV19; D: NA; size: NA; J: TRBJ2-5; length: 14; CDR3: CASRPTWLQETQYF; DNA: TGTGCCAGTAGGCCCACATGGCTCCAAGAGACCCAGTACTTC
V: TRBV19; D: NA; size: NA; J: TRBJ1-1; length: 13; CDR3: CASSIQENTEAFF; DNA: TGTGCCAGTAGTATCCAGGAGAACACTGAAGCTTTCTTT
V: TRBV4-2; D: TRBD1; size: NA; J: TRBJ2-6; length: 17; CDR3: CASSPGTGGSGANVLTF; DNA: TGTGCCAGCAGCCCCGGGACAGGGGGCAGCGGGGCCAACGTCCTGACTTTC
V: TRBV6-6; D: NA; size: once; J: TRBJ2-5; length: 13; CDR3: CASEEWADRTQYF; DNA: TGTGCCAGCGAAGAATGGGCCGATCGGACCCAGTACTTC
V: TRBV7-3; D: TRBD2; size: NA; J: TRBJ2-3; length: 14; CDR3: CASSSGLATDTQYF; DNA: TGTGCCAGCAGTTCGGGACTAGCTACAGATACGCAGTATTTT
V: TRBV2; D: TRBD1; size: NA; J: TRBJ1-2; length: 16; CDR3: CASSDPRTGGNYGYTF; DNA: TGTGCCAGCAGTGATCCTAGGACAGGGGGCAACTATGGCTACACCTTC
V: TRBV27; D: NA; size: NA; J: TRBJ2-7; length: 13; CDR3: CASSFGLAYEQYF; DNA: TGTGCCAGCAGTTTCGGCCTAGCCTACGAGCAGTACTTC
V: TRBV9; D: TRBD2; size: NA; J: TRBJ2-2; length: 14; CDR3: CAGSRGANTGELFF; DNA: TGTGCCGGTTCGCGGGGGGCGAACACCGGGGAGCTGTTTTTT
V: TRBV5-1; D: NA; size: NA; J: TRBJ2-5; length: 13; CDR3: CASREGVQETQYF; DNA: TGCGCCAGCAGAGAGGGGGTCCAAGAGACCCAGTACTTC
V: TRBV28; D: TRBD2; size: NA; J: TRBJ2-1; length: 16; CDR3: CASTLTSGSSYNEQFF; DNA: TGTGCCAGCACTTTGACTAGCGGGAGCTCCTACAATGAGCAGTTCTTC
V: TRBV5-1; D: NA; size: NA; J: TRBJ1-1; length: 14; CDR3: CASSLVGGGTEAFF; DNA: TGCGCCAGCAGCTTGGTGGGTGGAGGCACTGAAGCTTTCTTT
V: TRBV6-5; D: NA; size: NA; J: TRBJ2-1; length: 13; CDR3: CASRPPQGSEQFF; DNA: TGTGCCAGCAGACCTCCTCAGGGATCAGAGCAGTTCTTC
V: TRBV5-1; D: TRBD2; size: NA; J: TRBJ2-3; length: 19; CDR3: CASRDWGLAGVSGTDTQYF; DNA: TGCGCCAGCAGGGACTGGGGACTAGCGGGAGTGAGTGGCACAGATACGCAGTATTTT
V: TRBV5-1; D: NA; size: NA; J: TRBJ2-5; length: 14; CDR3: CASSLGDTQETQYF; DNA: TGCGCCAGCAGCTTAGGTGACACCCAAGAGACCCAGTACTTC
V: TRBV28; D: TRBD2; size: NA; J: TRBJ2-2; length: 16; CDR3: CASSFLGLAHTGELFF; DNA: TGTGCCAGCAGTTTTTTGGGACTAGCCCACACCGGGGAGCTGTTTTTT
V: TRBV11-2; D: NA; size: NA; J: TRBJ1-1; length: 13; CDR3: CASSKGVDTEAFF; DNA: TGTGCCAGCAGCAAGGGGGTAGACACTGAAGCTTTCTTT
V: TRBV7-9; D: NA; size: NA; J: TRBJ1-6; length: 14; CDR3: CASSLVQEYSPLHF; DNA: TGTGCCAGCAGCTTAGTACAGGAATATTCACCCCTCCACTTT
V: TRBV25-1; D: NA; size: NA; J: TRBJ2-7; length: 13; CDR3: CASREWTAYEQYF; DNA: TGTGCCAGCAGGGAATGGACAGCATACGAGCAGTACTTC
V: TRBV4-1; D: NA; size: NA; J: TRBJ2-2; length: 15; CDR3: CASSLRDFNTGELFF; DNA: TGCGCCAGCAGCCTGCGGGACTTCAACACCGGGGAGCTGTTTTTT
V: TRBV10-3; D: NA; size: NA; J: TRBJ1-5; length: 13; CDR3: CAITGVFGQPQHF; DNA: TGTGCCATCACAGGGGTGTTTGGTCAGCCCCAGCATTTT
V: TRBV4-3; D: NA; size: NA; J: TRBJ2-3; length: 13; CDR3: CASSQSSTDTQYF; DNA: TGCGCCAGCAGCCAAAGCAGCACAGATACGCAGTATTTT
V: TRBV5-4; D: TRBD1; size: NA; J: TRBJ1-1; length: 14; CDR3: CASSPGQGHSGAFF; DNA: TGTGCCAGCAGCCCCGGACAGGGGCACTCTGGAGCTTTCTTT
V: TRBV5-6; D: NA; size: once; J: TRBJ1-1; length: 14; CDR3: CASSPDDRNTEAFF; DNA: TGTGCCAGCAGCCCGGACGACAGAAACACTGAAGCTTTCTTT
V: TRBV7-6; D: TRBD2; size: NA; J: TRBJ2-3; length: 16; CDR3: CASERGSGNYTDTQYF; DNA: TGTGCCAGCGAGCGAGGTAGCGGGAACTACACAGATACGCAGTATTTT
V: TRBV15; D: NA; size: NA; J: TRBJ1-1; length: 14; CDR3: CATGLGAKRAEAFF; DNA: TGTGCCACGGGGTTGGGGGCGAAGAGGGCTGAAGCTTTCTTT
V: TRBV7-6; D: TRBD1; size: NA; J: TRBJ1-1; length: 13; CDR3: CASSLEDRGRAFF; DNA: TGTGCCAGCAGCTTAGAAGACAGGGGGCGAGCTTTCTTT
V: TRBV7-9; D: NA; size: NA; J: TRBJ1-1; length: 15; CDR3: CASSRPGLENTEAFF; DNA: TGTGCCAGCAGCCGGCCGGGACTTGAGAACACTGAAGCTTTCTTT